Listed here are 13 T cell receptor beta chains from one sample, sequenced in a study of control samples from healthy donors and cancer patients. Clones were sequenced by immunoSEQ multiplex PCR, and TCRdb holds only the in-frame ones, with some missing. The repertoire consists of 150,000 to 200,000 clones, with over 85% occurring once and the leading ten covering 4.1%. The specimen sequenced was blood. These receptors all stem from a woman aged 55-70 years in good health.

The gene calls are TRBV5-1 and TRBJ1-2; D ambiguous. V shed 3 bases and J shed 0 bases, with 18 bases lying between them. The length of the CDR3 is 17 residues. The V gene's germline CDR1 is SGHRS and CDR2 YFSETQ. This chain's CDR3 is CASSYGVGPTANYGYTF. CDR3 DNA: TGCGCCAGCAGCTATGGGGTGGGCCCCACAGCTAACTATGGCTACACCTTC.

The CDR3 here is CASSSPGNIQYF. The CDR3 coding sequence is TGTGCCAGCAGTTCCCCTGGAAACATTCAGTACTTC. The rearrangement links TRBV27 to TRBJ2-4, with unresolved D. There are 12 residues in the CDR3. Germline-derived CDR1 and CDR2 are MNHEY and SMNVEV (reference sequence). Trimming stripped 4 bases from V and 6 bases from J, with 7 bases between.

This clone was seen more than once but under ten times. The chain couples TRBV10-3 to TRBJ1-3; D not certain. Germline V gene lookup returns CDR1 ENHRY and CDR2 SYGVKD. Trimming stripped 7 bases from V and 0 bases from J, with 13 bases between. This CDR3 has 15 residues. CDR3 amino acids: CAITEELNSGNTIYF. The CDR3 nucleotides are TGTGCCATCACCGAGGAACTGAACTCTGGAAACACCATATATTTT.

The DNA of the CDR3 is TGTGCCAGCAGTTCCCTTGCAGGCTCAGGGGCTTTCTTT. Amino acid sequence: CASSSLAGSGAFF. The J gene is TRBJ1-1, the V gene TRBV6-2 or TRBV6-3; tentatively, D is TRBD1 (5 bases). V lost 4 bases to trimming and J lost 11 bases, with 17 bases between them. CDR1 and CDR2 from the germline V gene are MNHEY and SVGEGT. The CDR3 contains 13 residues.

CDR3 region: CAISEGQGVSSGANVLTF. Here the CDR3 DNA reads TGTGCCATCAGTGAGGGACAGGGGGTGTCTTCTGGGGCCAACGTCCTGACTTTC. The chain combines TRBV10-3 with TRBJ2-6; TRBD1 agrees at 10 bases. The CDR3 runs to 18 residues. CDR1 ENHRY and CDR2 SYGVKD come from the germline V gene. J gave up 1 base and V 2 bases, and 5 bases lay outside the gene matches.

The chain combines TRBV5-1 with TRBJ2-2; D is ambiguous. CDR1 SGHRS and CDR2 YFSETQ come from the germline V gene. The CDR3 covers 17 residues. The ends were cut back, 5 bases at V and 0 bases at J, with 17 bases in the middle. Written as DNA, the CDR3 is TGCGCCAGCAGTCCCGGCGGCGCATCTGCGAACACCGGGGAGCTGTTTTTT. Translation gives CASSPGGASANTGELFF.

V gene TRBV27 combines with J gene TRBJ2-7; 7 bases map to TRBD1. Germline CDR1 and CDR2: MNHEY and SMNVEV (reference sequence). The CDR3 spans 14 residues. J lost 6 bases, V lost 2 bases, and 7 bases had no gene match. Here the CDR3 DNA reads TGTGCCAGCAGTTTACTTTACAGGGGATCCGAGCAGTACTTC. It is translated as CASSLLYRGSEQYF.

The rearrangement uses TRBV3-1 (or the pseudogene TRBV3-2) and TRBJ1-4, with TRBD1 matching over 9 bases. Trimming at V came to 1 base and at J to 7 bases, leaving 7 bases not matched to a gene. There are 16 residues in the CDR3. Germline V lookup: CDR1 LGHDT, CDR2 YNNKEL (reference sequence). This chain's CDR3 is CASSQVFGTGTEKLFF. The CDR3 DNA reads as TGTGCCAGCAGCCAAGTTTTCGGGACAGGGACTGAAAAACTGTTTTTT.

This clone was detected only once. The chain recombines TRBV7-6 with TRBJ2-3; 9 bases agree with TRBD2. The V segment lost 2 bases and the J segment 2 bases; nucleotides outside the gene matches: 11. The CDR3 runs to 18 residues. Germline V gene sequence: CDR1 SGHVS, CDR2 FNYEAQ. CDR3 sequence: CASSLYKSSGAYTDTQYF. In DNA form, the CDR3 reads TGTGCCAGCAGCTTATATAAGTCTAGCGGGGCCTACACAGATACGCAGTATTTT.

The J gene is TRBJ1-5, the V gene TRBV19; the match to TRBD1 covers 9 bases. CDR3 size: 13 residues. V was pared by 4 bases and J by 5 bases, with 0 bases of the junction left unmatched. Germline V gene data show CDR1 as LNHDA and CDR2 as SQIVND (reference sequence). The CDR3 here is CASSRQGDQPQHF. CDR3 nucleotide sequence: TGTGCCAGTAGTAGACAGGGGGATCAGCCCCAGCATTTT.

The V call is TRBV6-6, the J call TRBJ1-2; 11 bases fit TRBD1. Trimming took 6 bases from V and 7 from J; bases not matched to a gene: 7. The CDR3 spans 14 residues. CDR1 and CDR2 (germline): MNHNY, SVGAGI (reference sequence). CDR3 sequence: CASSADRGRLGYTF. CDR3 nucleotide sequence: TGTGCCAGCAGCGCGGACAGGGGGCGGCTTGGCTACACCTTC.

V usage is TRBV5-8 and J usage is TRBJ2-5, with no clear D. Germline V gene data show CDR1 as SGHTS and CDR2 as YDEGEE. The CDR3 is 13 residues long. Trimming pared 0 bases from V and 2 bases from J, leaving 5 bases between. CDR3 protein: CASSLGQQETQYF. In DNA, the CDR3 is TGTGCCAGCAGCTTGGGTCAGCAAGAGACCCAGTACTTC.

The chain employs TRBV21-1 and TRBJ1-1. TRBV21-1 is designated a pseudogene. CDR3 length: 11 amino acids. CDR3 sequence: CASSKTAEAFF. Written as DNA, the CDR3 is TGTGCCAGCAGCAAAACGGCTGAAGCTTTCTTT.